These 18 T cell receptor beta chains share one sample of origin, sequenced in a study of T cell repertoires in cytomegalovirus infection. For these receptors, no antigen is known. TCRdb independently ran MiXCR on the reads; one entry per CDR3 protein. The sample comprises approximately 910,000 distinct CDR3 sequences, approximately 32% of which are singletons, and over 10% rests with the top ten. Sequencing was performed on cultured CD8+ T cells from PBMCs, taken from culture after CMV antigen stimulation. These receptors originate from a human donor in good health (CMV status not recorded). Some clones in this sample may be carry-over from other donors' samples.

V and J are TRBV5-5 and TRBJ2-1, with D perhaps TRBD2 (6 bases). This CDR3 has 12 amino acids. From germline, CDR1 is SGHKS and CDR2 YYEKEE (reference sequence). V was cut by 5 bases and J by 9 bases, with 12 bases left in between. CDR3 DNA sequence: TGTGCCAGCAGATTACGGGGGAGTGAGCAGTTCTTC. Protein sequence: CASRLRGSEQFF. The whole variable domain, filled in from reference TRBV5-5 and TRBJ2-1, reads DAGVTQSPTHLIKTRGQQVTLRCSPISGHKSVSWYQQVLGQGPQFIFQYYEKEERGRGNFPDRFSARQFPNYSSELNVNALLLGDSALYLCASRLRGSEQFFGPGTRLTVL.

This clonotype was observed a few times. This chain links TRBV7-8 with TRBJ2-5, with D possibly matching TRBD2 (5 bases). V was pared by 3 bases and J by 5 bases, with 25 bases between. The CDR3 is 18 amino acids. Germline CDR1 and CDR2: SGHVS and FQNEAQ. The CDR3, as DNA: TGTGCCAGCAGCTTCCTTTACGGTCCCTCTAGCCTGCGGGAGACCCAGTACTTC. This sequence encodes CASSFLYGPSSLRETQYF.

There are a few counts of this clonotype. For the CDR3, the DNA is TGTGCCAGCAGTTACTACCTCGGCTACGAGCAGTACGTC. Its protein is CASSYYLGYEQYV. The V call is TRBV6-2 or TRBV6-3, the J call TRBJ2-7; D is ambiguous. Trimming took 1 base from V and 3 from J, leaving 7 bases between them. CDR1 MNHEY and CDR2 SVGEGT come from the germline V gene. The CDR3 is 13 amino acids.

This clonotype was observed at least ten times. V is TRBV7-2 and J is TRBJ2-5; tentatively, D is TRBD2 (5 bases). The CDR3 runs to 16 residues. Germline loops: CDR1 SGHTA, CDR2 FQGNSA. Trimming took off 1 base at V and 3 bases at J, with 15 bases between the two ends. This chain's CDR3 is CASSLDLAGYKETQYF. DNA for the CDR3: TGTGCCAGCAGCTTAGATTTGGCGGGTTATAAAGAGACCCAGTACTTC.

This clonotype was picked up a small number of times. The rearrangement uses TRBV19 and TRBJ2-1, with D possibly being TRBD1 (6 bases). CDR3 length equals 17 residues. The germline gives CDR1 LNHDA, CDR2 SQIVND (reference sequence). Trimming took 2 bases from V and 0 from J, leaving 14 bases between them. CDR3 amino acids: CASSITGSASSYNEQFF. The DNA for the CDR3 is TGTGCCAGTAGTATAACAGGGTCGGCTTCCTCCTACAATGAGCAGTTCTTC. Complete variable domain (other parts from reference TRBV19 and TRBJ2-1): DGGITQSPKYLFRKEGQNVTLSCEQNLNHDAMYWYRQDPGQGLRLIYYSQIVNDFQKGDIAEGYSVSREKKESFPLTVTSAQKNPTAFYLCASSITGSASSYNEQFFGPGTRLTVL.

This clonotype came up once. V is TRBV6-5 and J is TRBJ2-1, with 11 bases fitting TRBD2. This CDR3 has 17 amino acids. Germline values: CDR1 MNHEY, CDR2 SVGAGI. Losses at the gene ends were 0 bases for V and 10 bases for J; bases not matched to a gene: 11. CDR3 loop: CASSYSTGLAGGKEQFF. The CDR3, as DNA: TGTGCCAGCAGTTACTCCACCGGGCTAGCGGGGGGCAAAGAGCAGTTCTTC.

This sequence joins TRBV6-6 and TRBJ2-3, with a weak D call TRBD1 (5 bases). V gave up 0 bases and J gave up 2 bases, with 12 bases separating them. The CDR3 sequence is 16 residues long. The V gene's germline CDR1 is MNHNY and CDR2 SVGAGI (reference sequence). DNA of the CDR3: TGTGCCAGCAGTTACTCGCCAGGGAAAGTCACAGATACGCAGTATTTT. Protein: CASSYSPGKVTDTQYF.

This clonotype was seen only a few times. The rearrangement uses TRBV27 and TRBJ2-7; TRBD2 agrees at 9 bases. Germline CDR1 and CDR2: MNHEY and SMNVEV (reference sequence). The V segment lost 6 bases and the J segment 1 base; nucleotides outside the gene matches: 7. This CDR3 is built from 15 residues. CDR3 in DNA: TGTGCCAGCAGATTGGGGCTAGCGGGATCCTACGAGCAGTACGTC. It is translated as CASRLGLAGSYEQYV.

The V call is TRBV24-1, the J call TRBJ1-5; no clear D. This CDR3 has 14 amino acids. Germline CDR1 KGHDR, CDR2 SFDVKD. The V end was cut by 5 bases, the J end by 0 bases, with 7 bases between. The CDR3 nucleotides read TGTGCCACCAGTGCAGCGGATAGCAATCAGCCCCAGCATTTT. Protein: CATSAADSNQPQHF.

V and J are TRBV6-4 and TRBJ2-7; TRBD1 agrees at 7 bases. The CDR3 is made up of 15 amino acids. Germline lookup yields CDR1 MRHNA and CDR2 SNTAGT. Germline trimming cut 3 bases from V and 5 bases from J; bases unmatched to any gene: 10. The CDR3 protein is CASSEGAGGSDEQYF. CDR3 nucleotide sequence: TGTGCCAGCAGTGAGGGGGCAGGGGGAAGCGACGAGCAGTACTTC.

Ten or more counts support this clonotype. The V call is TRBV11-2, the J call TRBJ2-3; 10 bases line up with TRBD2. Losses at the gene ends were 5 bases for V and 4 bases for J; bases not matched to a gene: 18. The CDR3 contains 19 residues. Germline CDR1 is SGHAT and CDR2 is FQNNGV. CDR3 in amino acids: CASSPGVSGGPRQADTQYF. CDR3 bases: TGTGCCAGCAGCCCCGGGGTTAGCGGGGGGCCCCGCCAGGCAGATACGCAGTATTTT.

As regards this clonotype: This clone may be a read error of a much larger clone one base away. The J gene is TRBJ2-7, the V gene TRBV7-9; 10 bases match TRBD2. The CDR3 sequence is 16 residues long. CDR1 and CDR2 (germline): SEHNR, FQNEAQ (reference sequence). DNA for the CDR3: TGTGCCAACAGCTTGGCAGTAGTAGCGGGGGGTGACGAGCAGTACTTC. Its protein is CANSLAVVAGGDEQYF.

V is TRBV5-4 and J is TRBJ1-5, with D possibly matching TRBD1 (6 bases). The CDR3 runs 15 residues. The germline CDR1 and CDR2 sequences are SGHNT and YYREEE (reference sequence). Trimming removed 4 bases from V and 7 bases from J, with 18 bases in between. CDR3 in amino acids: CASSPNRGAGQPQHF. Written as DNA, the CDR3 is TGTGCCAGCAGCCCGAACCGGGGGGCAGGACAGCCCCAGCATTTT.

The V and J genes are TRBV7-8 and TRBJ2-7; either TRBD1 or TRBD2 may fit D (5 bases each). Germline V gives CDR1 SGHVS, CDR2 FQNEAQ. The CDR3 extends over 15 amino acids. The V and J ends lost 0 bases and 3 bases respectively, with 12 bases between them. Here the CDR3 reads CASSLAGEVGYEQYF. The DNA for the CDR3 is TGTGCCAGCAGCTTAGCGGGGGAAGTCGGCTACGAGCAGTACTTC.

The chain has TRBV6-2 or TRBV6-3 and TRBJ1-1; D not resolved. This CDR3 contains 11 residues. V dropped 2 bases and J dropped 5 bases, with 3 bases sitting between them. Germline V CDR1 and CDR2: MNHEY, SVGEGT. For the CDR3, the DNA is TGTGCCAGCAGTTACGTGACTGAAGCTTTCTTT. Translated, it gives CASSYVTEAFF.

This rearrangement joins TRBV6-2 or TRBV6-3 to TRBJ2-7; 9 bases are shared with TRBD1. CDR3 length: 15 amino acids. Germline CDR1 MNHEY, CDR2 SVGEGT. V lost 0 bases to trimming and J lost 12 bases; unmatched junction nucleotides: 12. CDR3 residues: CASSYSSTGTGQRYV. The CDR3 DNA reads as TGTGCCAGCAGTTACTCATCGACCGGGACAGGGCAGCGGTACGTC.

The chain carries TRBV5-4 and TRBJ2-7; 8 bases map to TRBD2. V shed 4 bases, J shed 2 bases, and the junction held 2 bases outside the gene matches. This CDR3 has 13 residues. Germline CDR1 and CDR2: SGHNT and YYREEE (reference sequence). Written as DNA, the CDR3 is TGTGCCAGCAGCGTCGGGGGGGCCTACGAGCAGTACGTC. This encodes CASSVGGAYEQYV.

There are a few counts of this clonotype. The genes are TRBV9 and TRBJ2-3; TRBD2 aligns across 12 bases. Germline V gives CDR1 SGDLS, CDR2 YYNGEE. The length of the CDR3 is 16 residues. V gave up 4 bases and J gave up 8 bases; unmatched junction bases: 11. In nucleotides, the CDR3 is TGTGCCAGCAGCCTCCCTAGCGGGGGGGCTGATCTTACGCAGTATTTT. This codes for CASSLPSGGADLTQYF.